This T cell receptor beta chain was captured by sequencing in a study of cytomegalovirus exposure and HLA in healthy donors. With regard to this clone: Antigen: not known.

This cohort consisted of healthy bone marrow donors. Use of 60 Vbeta and 13 Jbeta primers characterized the PCR. Assay: immunoSEQ multiplex PCR; the TCRdb copy retains only in-frame clones and omits some. The sample includes 160,000 or so clones, 65% to 80% seen only once; the top ten take around 0.69%. In germline, CDR1 is SGHNT, CDR2 YYREEE (reference sequence). CDR3 length: 15 residues. Trimming removed 4 bases from V and 1 base from J, with 14 bases in between. Study conclusions and caveats: Later on, an analysis tied around 17,000 TCR beta sequences to HLA alleles at 0.05 false discovery rate. A classifier reportedly called cytomegalovirus status with high sensitivity and specificity. In vitro, three CMV-associated chains proved specific for CMV antigens.

The V call is TRBV5-4, the J call TRBJ1-1; D unresolved. The sequenced sample was PBMCs. This receptor was identified in a woman aged 40 to 49 in good health and CMV-seronegative. Here the CDR3 DNA reads TGTGCCAGCAGCCGGCCAAGACAAAGGAACACTGAAGCTTTCTTT. Amino acid sequence: CASSRPRQRNTEAFF.